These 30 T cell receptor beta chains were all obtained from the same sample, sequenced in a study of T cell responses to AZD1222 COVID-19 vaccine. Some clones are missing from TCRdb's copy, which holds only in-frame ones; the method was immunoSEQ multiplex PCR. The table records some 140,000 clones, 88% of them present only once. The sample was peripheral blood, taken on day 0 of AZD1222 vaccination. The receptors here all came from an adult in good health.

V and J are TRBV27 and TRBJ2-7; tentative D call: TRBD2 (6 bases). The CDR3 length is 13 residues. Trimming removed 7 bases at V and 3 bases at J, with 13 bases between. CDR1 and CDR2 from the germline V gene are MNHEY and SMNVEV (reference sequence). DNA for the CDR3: TGTGCCAGCAACGCGGGACGGGACTACGAGCAGTACTTC. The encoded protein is CASNAGRDYEQYF.

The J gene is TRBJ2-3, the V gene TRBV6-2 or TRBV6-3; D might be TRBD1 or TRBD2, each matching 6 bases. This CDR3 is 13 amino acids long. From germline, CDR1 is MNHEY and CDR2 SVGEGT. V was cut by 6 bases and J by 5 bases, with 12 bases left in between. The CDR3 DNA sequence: TGTGCCAGCAGCAAGGGGGGAAGAGATACGCAGTATTTT. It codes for CASSKGGRDTQYF.

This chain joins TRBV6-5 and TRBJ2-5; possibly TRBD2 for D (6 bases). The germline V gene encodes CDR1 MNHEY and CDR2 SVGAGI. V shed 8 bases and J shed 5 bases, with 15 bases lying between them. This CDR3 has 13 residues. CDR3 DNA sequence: TGTGCCAGCGCTACTGGGGGGAGGGAGACCCAGTACTTC. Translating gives CASATGGRETQYF.

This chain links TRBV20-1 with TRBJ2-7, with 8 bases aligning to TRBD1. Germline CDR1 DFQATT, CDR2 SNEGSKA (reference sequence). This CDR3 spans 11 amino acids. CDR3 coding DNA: TGCAGCCAGGACAGGGTTGGGGAGCAGTACTTC. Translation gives CSQDRVGEQYF.

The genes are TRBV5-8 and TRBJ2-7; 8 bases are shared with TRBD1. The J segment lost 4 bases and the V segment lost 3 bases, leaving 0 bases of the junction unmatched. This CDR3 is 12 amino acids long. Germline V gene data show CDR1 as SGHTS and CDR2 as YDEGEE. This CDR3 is CASSWTGYEQYF. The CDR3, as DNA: TGTGCCAGCAGCTGGACAGGGTACGAGCAGTACTTC.

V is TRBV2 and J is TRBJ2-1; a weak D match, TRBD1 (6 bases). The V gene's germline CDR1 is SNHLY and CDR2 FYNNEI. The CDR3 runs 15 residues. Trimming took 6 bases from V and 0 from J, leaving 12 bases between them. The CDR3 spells CASRADRSSYNEQFF. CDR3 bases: TGTGCCAGCAGGGCTGACAGGAGCTCCTACAATGAGCAGTTCTTC.

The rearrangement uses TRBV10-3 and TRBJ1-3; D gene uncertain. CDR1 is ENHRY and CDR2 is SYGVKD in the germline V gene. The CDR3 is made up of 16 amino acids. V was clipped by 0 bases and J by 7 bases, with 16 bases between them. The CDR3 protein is CAISESAGSVVNTIYF. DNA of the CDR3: TGTGCCATCAGTGAGTCGGCGGGCTCCGTAGTGAACACCATATATTTT.

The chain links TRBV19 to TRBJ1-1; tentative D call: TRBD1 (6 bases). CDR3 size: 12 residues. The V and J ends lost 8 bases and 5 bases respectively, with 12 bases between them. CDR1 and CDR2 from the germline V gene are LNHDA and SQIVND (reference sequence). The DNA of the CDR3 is TGTGCCAGTTACAGGGTATGGACTGAAGCTTTCTTT. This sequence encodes CASYRVWTEAFF.

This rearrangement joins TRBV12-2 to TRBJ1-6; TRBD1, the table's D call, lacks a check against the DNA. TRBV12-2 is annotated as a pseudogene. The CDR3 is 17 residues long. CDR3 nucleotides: TGTGCAAGTCGCTTAGCGGTTGGGGCTGGACAGGCTGAACCCCTCCACTTT. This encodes CASRLAVGAGQAEPLHF.

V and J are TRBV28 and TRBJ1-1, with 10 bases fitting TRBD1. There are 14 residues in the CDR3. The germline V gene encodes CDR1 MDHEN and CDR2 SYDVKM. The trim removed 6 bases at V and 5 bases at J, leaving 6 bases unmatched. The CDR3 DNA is TGTGCCAGCAGGACAGGGGGCTCGGGAACTGAAGCTTTCTTT. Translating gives CASRTGGSGTEAFF.

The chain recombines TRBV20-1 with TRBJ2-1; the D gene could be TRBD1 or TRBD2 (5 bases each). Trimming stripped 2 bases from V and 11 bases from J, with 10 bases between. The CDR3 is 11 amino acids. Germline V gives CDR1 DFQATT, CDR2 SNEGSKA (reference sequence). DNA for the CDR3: TGCAGTGCTAGAACCGGGGCTCAGCAGTTCTTC. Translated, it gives CSARTGAQQFF.

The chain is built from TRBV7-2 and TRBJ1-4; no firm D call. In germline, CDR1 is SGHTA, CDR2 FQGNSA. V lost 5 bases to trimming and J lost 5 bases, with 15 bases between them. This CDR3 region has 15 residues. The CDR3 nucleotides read TGTGCCAGCAGCCAGCCTCTGGGCACGAATGAAAAACTGTTTTTT. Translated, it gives CASSQPLGTNEKLFF.

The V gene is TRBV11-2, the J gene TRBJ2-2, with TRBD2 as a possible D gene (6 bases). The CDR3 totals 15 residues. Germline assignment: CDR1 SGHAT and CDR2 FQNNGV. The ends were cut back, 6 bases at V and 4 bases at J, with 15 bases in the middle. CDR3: CASRKMGLFTGELFF. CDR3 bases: TGTGCCAGCAGGAAAATGGGACTGTTCACCGGGGAGCTGTTTTTT.

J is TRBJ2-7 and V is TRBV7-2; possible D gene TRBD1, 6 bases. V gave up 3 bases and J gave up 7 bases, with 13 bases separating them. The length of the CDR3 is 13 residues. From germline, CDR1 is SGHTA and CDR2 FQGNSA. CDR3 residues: CASSFWGQGEQYF. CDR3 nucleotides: TGTGCCAGCAGCTTCTGGGGTCAGGGGGAGCAGTACTTC.

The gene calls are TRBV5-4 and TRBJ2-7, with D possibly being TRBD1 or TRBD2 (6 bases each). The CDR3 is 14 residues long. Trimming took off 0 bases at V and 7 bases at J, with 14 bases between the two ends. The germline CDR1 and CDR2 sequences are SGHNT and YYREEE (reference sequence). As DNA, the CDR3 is TGTGCCAGCAGCTTGGTCTCGGGGGCGGGAGAGCAGTACTTC. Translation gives CASSLVSGAGEQYF.

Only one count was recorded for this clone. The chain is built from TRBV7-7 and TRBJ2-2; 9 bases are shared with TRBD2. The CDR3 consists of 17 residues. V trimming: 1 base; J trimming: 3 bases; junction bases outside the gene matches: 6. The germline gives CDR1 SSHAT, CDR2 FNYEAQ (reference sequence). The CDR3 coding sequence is TGTGCCAGCAGCTTAGGGCCAGCGGGGGGAGACACCGGGGAGCTGTTTTTT. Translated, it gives CASSLGPAGGDTGELFF.

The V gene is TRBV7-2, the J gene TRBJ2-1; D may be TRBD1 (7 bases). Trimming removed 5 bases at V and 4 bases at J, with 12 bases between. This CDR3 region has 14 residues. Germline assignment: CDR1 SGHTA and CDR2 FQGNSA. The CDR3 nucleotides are TGTGCCAGCAGCCAGGGGGGTAGGTACAATGAGCAGTTCTTC. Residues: CASSQGGRYNEQFF.

The CDR3 bases are TGTGCCAGCAGCTTACGGACAGGGTCCTTTAACTATGGCTACACCTTC. Translated, it gives CASSLRTGSFNYGYTF. This sequence joins TRBV5-6 and TRBJ1-2, with 8 bases identical to TRBD1. V was clipped by 2 bases and J by 1 base; unmatched bases: 7. The CDR3 runs to 16 residues. CDR1 SGHDT and CDR2 YYEEEE come from the germline V gene. Looking up the rest from reference TRBV5-6 and TRBJ1-2 gives the full variable domain: DAGVTQSPTHLIKTRGQQVTLRCSPKSGHDTVSWYQQALGQGPQFIFQYYEEEERQRGNFPDRFSGHQFPNYSSELNVNALLLGDSALYLCASSLRTGSFNYGYTFGSGTRLTVV.

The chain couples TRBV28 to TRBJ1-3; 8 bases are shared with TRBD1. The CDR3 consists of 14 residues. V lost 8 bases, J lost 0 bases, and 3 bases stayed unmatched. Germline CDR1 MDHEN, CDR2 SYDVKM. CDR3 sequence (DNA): TGTGCCAGCGACACAGGGGGCTCTGGAAACACCATATATTTT. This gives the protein CASDTGGSGNTIYF.

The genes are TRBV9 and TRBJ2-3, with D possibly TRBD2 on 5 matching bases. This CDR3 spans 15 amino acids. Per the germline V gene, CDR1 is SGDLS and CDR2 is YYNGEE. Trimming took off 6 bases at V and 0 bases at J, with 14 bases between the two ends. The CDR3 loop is CASTQEASSTDTQYF. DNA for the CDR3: TGTGCCAGCACCCAGGAGGCATCAAGCACAGATACGCAGTATTTT. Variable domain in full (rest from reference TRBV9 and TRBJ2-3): DSGVTQTPKHLITATGQRVTLRCSPRSGDLSVYWYQQSLDQGLQFLIQYYNGEERAKGNILERFSAQQFPDLHSELNLSSLELGDSALYFCASTQEASSTDTQYFGPGTRLTVL.

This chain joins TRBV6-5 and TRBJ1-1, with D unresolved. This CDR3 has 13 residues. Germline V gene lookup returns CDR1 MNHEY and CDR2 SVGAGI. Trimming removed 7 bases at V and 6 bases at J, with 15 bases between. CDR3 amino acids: CASTTPDAAEAFF. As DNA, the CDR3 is TGTGCCAGCACTACGCCCGACGCCGCTGAAGCTTTCTTT.

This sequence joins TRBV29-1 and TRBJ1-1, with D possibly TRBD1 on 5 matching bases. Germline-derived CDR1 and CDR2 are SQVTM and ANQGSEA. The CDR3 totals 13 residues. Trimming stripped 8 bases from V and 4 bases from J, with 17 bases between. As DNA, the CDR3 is TGCAGCTCTTTGGGCACCACAGGCACTGAAGCTTTCTTT. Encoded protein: CSSLGTTGTEAFF.

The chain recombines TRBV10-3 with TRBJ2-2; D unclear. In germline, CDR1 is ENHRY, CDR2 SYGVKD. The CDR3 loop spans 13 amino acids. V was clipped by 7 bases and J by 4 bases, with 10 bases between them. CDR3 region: CAIKGPSTGELFF. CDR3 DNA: TGTGCCATCAAGGGCCCTTCCACCGGGGAGCTGTTTTTT.

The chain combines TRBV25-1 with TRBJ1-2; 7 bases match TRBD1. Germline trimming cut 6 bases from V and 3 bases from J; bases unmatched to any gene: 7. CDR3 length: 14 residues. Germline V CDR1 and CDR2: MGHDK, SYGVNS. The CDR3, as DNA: TGTGCCAGCAGCCCCGGGGACAGAGACTATGGCTACACCTTC. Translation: CASSPGDRDYGYTF.

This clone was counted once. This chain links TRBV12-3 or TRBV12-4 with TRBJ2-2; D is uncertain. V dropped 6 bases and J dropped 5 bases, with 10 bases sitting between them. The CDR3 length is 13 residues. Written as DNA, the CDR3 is TGTGCCAGCAGCTACGAACGGACCGGGGAGCTGTTTTTT. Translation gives CASSYERTGELFF.

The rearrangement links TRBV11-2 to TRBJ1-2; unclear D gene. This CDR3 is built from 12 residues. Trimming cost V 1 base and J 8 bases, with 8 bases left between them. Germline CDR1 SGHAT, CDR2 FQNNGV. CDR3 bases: TGTGCCAGCAGCTTAGGTGTTGGAGGCTACACCTTC. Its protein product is CASSLGVGGYTF.

The CDR3 region is CASSEIWAGGTQYF. In nucleotides, the CDR3 is TGTGCCAGCAGTGAAATCTGGGCGGGGGGGACCCAGTACTTC. This rearrangement joins TRBV6-1 to TRBJ2-5, with 8 bases aligning to TRBD2. Germline CDR1 reads MNHNS; CDR2 reads SASEGT. V gave up 2 bases and J gave up 7 bases; unmatched junction bases: 6. CDR3 size: 14 residues.

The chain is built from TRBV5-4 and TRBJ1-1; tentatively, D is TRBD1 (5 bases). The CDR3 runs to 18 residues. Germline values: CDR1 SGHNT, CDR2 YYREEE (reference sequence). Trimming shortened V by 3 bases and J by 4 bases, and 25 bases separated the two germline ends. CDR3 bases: TGTGCCAGCAGCTCAACCCAAGGTGGGCTCCCGGGGGGCACTGAAGCTTTCTTT. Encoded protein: CASSSTQGGLPGGTEAFF. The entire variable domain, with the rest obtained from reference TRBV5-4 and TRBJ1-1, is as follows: ETGVTQSPTHLIKTRGQQVTLRCSSQSGHNTVSWYQQALGQGPQFIFQYYREEENGRGNFPPRFSGLQFPNYSSELNVNALELDDSALYLCASSSTQGGLPGGTEAFFGQGTRLTVV.

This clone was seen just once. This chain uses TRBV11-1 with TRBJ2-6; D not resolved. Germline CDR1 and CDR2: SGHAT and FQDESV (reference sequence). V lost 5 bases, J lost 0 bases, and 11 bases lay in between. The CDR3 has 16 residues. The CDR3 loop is CASSHTENSGANVLTF. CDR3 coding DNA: TGTGCCAGCAGCCACACAGAAAACTCTGGGGCCAACGTCCTGACTTTC.

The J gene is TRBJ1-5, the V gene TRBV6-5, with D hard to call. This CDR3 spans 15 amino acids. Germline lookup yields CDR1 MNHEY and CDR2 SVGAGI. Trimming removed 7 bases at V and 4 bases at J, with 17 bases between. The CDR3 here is CASTWEDLSNQPQHF. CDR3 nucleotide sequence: TGTGCCAGCACCTGGGAGGACTTAAGTAATCAGCCCCAGCATTTT.